The rows below give T cell receptor beta chains drawn from one sample of a study of beta chain features in type 1 diabetes. The method was immunoSEQ multiplex PCR; TCRdb's version includes in-frame clones alone and lacks a portion of them. There are 500,000 to 650,000 clones in the sample; about an eighth occur only once, and 0.095% to 0.15% lies in the top ten. What was sequenced was naive CD4+ T cells from blood. The origin of the receptors is a man aged 25 to 45 with type 1 diabetes. Both conserved end residues are part of each CDR3. Each record gives: D gene, J gene, clone size, V gene, CDR3 protein, CDR3 DNA. D genes are given only for firm matches. A clone size is listed for some rows: how often the clone was seen (once, few, many), or a class if it is expanded.

>-|TRBJ2-2|-|TRBV9
CASSPSEAYTGELFF
TGTGCCAGCAGCCCTAGCGAGGCCTACACCGGGGAGCTGTTTTTT
>-|TRBJ2-4|few|TRBV19
CASSILAKNIQYF
TGTGCCAGTAGTATCCTAGCCAAAAACATTCAGTACTTC
>-|TRBJ2-1|few|TRBV7-3
CASSLTRNNYNEQFF
TGTGCCAGCAGCTTAACCCGGAACAACTACAATGAGCAGTTCTTC
>TRBD1|TRBJ2-7|-|TRBV9
CASSVGQGNVEQYF
TGTGCCAGCAGCGTGGGACAGGGGAACGTCGAGCAGTACTTC
>-|TRBJ2-1|-|TRBV6-1
CASSEFFQGNYNEQFF
TGTGCCAGCAGTGAATTTTTTCAGGGGAACTACAATGAGCAGTTCTTC
>TRBD1|TRBJ2-5|-|TRBV2
CASRSDRGGETQYF
TGTGCCAGCAGATCGGACAGGGGTGGAGAGACCCAGTACTTC
>-|TRBJ1-4|few|TRBV6-9
CASSSPLRGGEKLFF
TGTGCCAGCAGTTCCCCACTTCGGGGTGGTGAAAAACTGTTTTTT
>-|TRBJ1-5|-|TRBV4-2
CASSGSIRNQPQHF
TGTGCCAGCAGCGGGTCGATACGCAATCAGCCCCAGCATTTT
>-|TRBJ1-2|few|TRBV7-2
CASSTSPAPNYGYTF
TGTGCCAGCAGCACGAGCCCGGCACCTAACTATGGCTACACCTTC
>-|TRBJ1-1|-|TRBV5-4
CASSSPNTEAFF
TGTGCCAGCAGTTCTCCGAACACTGAAGCTTTCTTT
>-|TRBJ1-2|few|TRBV11-2
CASSLWTDDGYTF
TGTGCCAGCAGCTTATGGACTGACGACGGCTACACCTTC
>-|TRBJ1-5|-|TRBV11-2
CASSSQEDQPQHF
TGTGCCAGCAGCTCCCAGGAAGATCAGCCCCAGCATTTT
>-|TRBJ2-3|-|TRBV14
CASSPGWPGRDTQYF
TGTGCCAGCAGCCCGGGGTGGCCGGGAAGAGATACGCAGTATTTT
>TRBD1|TRBJ2-5|-|TRBV5-1
CASSVGQGQETQYF
TGCGCCAGCAGCGTGGGACAGGGTCAAGAGACCCAGTACTTC
>-|TRBJ2-2|few|TRBV7-8
CASSFQGRISGELFF
TGTGCCAGCAGCTTTCAGGGGCGGATTAGCGGGGAGCTGTTTTTT
>-|TRBJ1-4|-|TRBV14
CASSQFRGKDEKLFF
TGTGCCAGCAGCCAATTTAGGGGGAAGGATGAAAAACTGTTTTTT
>TRBD1|TRBJ2-5|-|TRBV29-1
CSVQGAQGETQYF
TGCAGCGTTCAGGGGGCGCAGGGAGAGACCCAGTACTTC
>-|TRBJ2-6|-|TRBV7-2
CASSVASSGANVLTF
TGTGCCAGCAGCGTAGCAAGCTCTGGGGCCAACGTCCTGACTTTC
>-|TRBJ2-5|few|TRBV7-2
CASRSSGQETQYF
TGTGCCAGCAGGTCCAGCGGGCAAGAGACCCAGTACTTC
>-|TRBJ2-4|few|TRBV29-1
CSVADRLAKNIQYF
TGCAGCGTTGCAGATCGTCTAGCCAAAAACATTCAGTACTTC
>TRBD1|TRBJ2-7|-|TRBV18
CASSLGQGEEYF
TGTGCCAGCTCTCTCGGACAGGGGGAGGAGTACTTC
>-|TRBJ2-3|-|TRBV30
CAWSVAADTQYF
TGTGCCTGGAGTGTAGCCGCAGATACGCAGTATTTT
>-|TRBJ2-7|few|TRBV6-5
CASSPWQGTQYF
TGTGCCAGCAGCCCCTGGCAGGGGACGCAGTACTTC
>-|TRBJ1-5|-|TRBV6-5
CASSYDTPGNQPQHF
TGTGCCAGCAGTTATGACACCCCAGGCAATCAGCCCCAGCATTTT
>TRBD1|TRBJ2-5|few|TRBV28
CASSLSGGKTQYF
TGTGCCAGCAGTTTATCAGGGGGCAAGACCCAGTACTTC
>-|TRBJ2-7|-|TRBV5-6
CASSPRISSYEQYF
TGTGCCAGCAGCCCTCGGATTTCATCCTACGAGCAGTACTTC
>-|TRBJ2-1|few|TRBV10-3
CAISESDPGMYEQFF
TGTGCCATCAGTGAGTCTGATCCAGGGATGTATGAGCAGTTCTTC
>TRBD1|TRBJ2-6|-|TRBV5-1
CASSGDSFRSGANVLTF
TGCGCCAGCAGCGGGGACAGCTTCCGCTCTGGGGCCAACGTCCTGACTTTC
>-|TRBJ1-4|few|TRBV19
CASSISRARWNEKLFF
TGTGCCAGTAGTATATCGAGGGCGAGGTGGAATGAAAAACTGTTTTTT
>TRBD1|TRBJ1-2|few|TRBV4-3
CASSQETGGGYGYTF
TGCGCCAGCAGCCAGGAGACAGGGGGAGGCTATGGCTACACCTTC
>-|TRBJ2-6|few|TRBV18
CASSPQDSNGANVLTF
TGTGCCAGCTCACCCCAGGACAGCAATGGGGCCAACGTCCTGACTTTC
>-|TRBJ2-6|-|TRBV28
CASSFAGANVLTF
TGTGCCAGCAGTTTTGCGGGGGCCAACGTCCTGACTTTC
>-|TRBJ1-1|few|TRBV5-1
CASSLATGRRAEAFF
TGCGCCAGCAGCTTGGCAACAGGACGAAGGGCTGAAGCTTTCTTT
>-|TRBJ1-4|few|TRBV27
CASSFTWRSEKLFF
TGTGCCAGCTCCTTCACGTGGCGCTCTGAAAAACTGTTTTTT
>-|TRBJ2-3|few|TRBV19
CASNTRDGTDTQYF
TGTGCCAGTAATACCAGGGATGGCACAGATACGCAGTATTTT
>-|TRBJ1-6|-|TRBV11-2
CASSYALAPLHF
TGTGCCAGCAGCTACGCCTTGGCACCCCTCCACTTT
>TRBD2|TRBJ2-5|few|TRBV14
CASSHLGLAGGQTQYF
TGTGCCAGCAGCCATCTCGGACTAGCGGGGGGCCAGACCCAGTACTTC
>-|TRBJ1-3|-|TRBV13
CASSLDSLGRTDSGNTIYF
TGTGCCAGCAGCTTAGATTCCCTCGGTCGTACAGACTCTGGAAACACCATATATTTT
>-|TRBJ2-3|-|TRBV6-6
CASSSPIRRADTQYF
TGTGCCAGCAGTTCACCTATTAGACGGGCGGATACGCAGTATTTT
>-|TRBJ2-5|-|TRBV9
CASSVAQGGETQYF
TGTGCCAGCAGCGTAGCACAGGGTGGGGAGACCCAGTACTTC
>-|TRBJ1-6|few|TRBV7-6
CASSQSSYNSPLHF
TGTGCCAGCAGCCAAAGCTCCTATAATTCACCCCTCCACTTT
>TRBD1|TRBJ1-5|few|TRBV13
CASSYAGTEINQPQHF
TGTGCCAGCAGCTACGCCGGGACAGAAATTAATCAGCCCCAGCATTTT
>-|TRBJ2-1|-|TRBV19
CASSISYNEQFF
TGTGCCAGTAGTATTAGCTACAATGAGCAGTTCTTC
>TRBD2|TRBJ2-5|few|TRBV6-5
CASSNLAGGAQTQYF
TGTGCCAGCAGCAATCTAGCGGGGGGCGCCCAGACCCAGTACTTC
>-|TRBJ2-1|-|TRBV29-1
CSVGMLLAVEYNEQFF
TGCAGCGTTGGGATGTTGTTGGCAGTCGAGTACAATGAGCAGTTCTTC
>-|TRBJ2-3|-|TRBV18
CASSPPARSTDTQYF
TGTGCCAGCTCACCACCGGCCCGGAGCACAGATACGCAGTATTTT
>-|TRBJ1-1|few|TRBV29-1
CSVVKGLNTEAFF
TGCAGCGTTGTGAAGGGGCTGAACACTGAAGCTTTCTTT
>-|TRBJ1-2|-|TRBV25-1
CASSETNYGYTF
TGTGCCAGCAGTGAAACTAACTATGGCTACACCTTC
>TRBD1|TRBJ2-7|-|TRBV9
CASSVGGTGPYEQYF
TGTGCCAGCAGCGTAGGGGGGACAGGACCCTACGAGCAGTACTTC
>TRBD2|TRBJ2-5|few|TRBV25-1
CASSANLGRRAGEQYF
TGTGCCAGCAGTGCTAATTTGGGACGGAGAGCGGGGGAGCAGTACTTC
>-|TRBJ1-3|few|TRBV5-1
CASSLGLGPGNTIYF
TGCGCCAGCAGCTTGGGGTTAGGACCTGGAAACACCATATATTTT
>TRBD1|TRBJ2-2|-|TRBV30
CAWTGQIYTGELFF
TGTGCCTGGACGGGACAGATTTACACCGGGGAGCTGTTTTTT
>-|TRBJ1-2|-|TRBV11-2
CASSVDRNYGYTF
TGTGCCAGCAGCGTCGACAGGAACTATGGCTACACCTTC
>-|TRBJ2-1|few|TRBV5-1
CATGPESGQFF
TGCGCCACCGGGCCGGAGTCGGGGCAGTTCTTC
>-|TRBJ1-4|few|TRBV10-3
CAISESGGSNEKLFF
TGTGCCATCAGTGAGTCGGGGGGAAGTAATGAAAAACTGTTTTTT
>TRBD2|TRBJ2-2|-|TRBV4-2
CASSQGTRGNTGELFF
TGTGCCAGCAGCCAAGGGACTAGGGGGAACACCGGGGAGCTGTTTTTT
>-|TRBJ2-3|few|TRBV7-2
CASSLVPPDTQYF
TGTGCCAGCAGCTTAGTACCTCCAGATACGCAGTATTTT
>TRBD1|TRBJ1-4|few|TRBV5-1
CASSSGQGNEKLFF
TGCGCCAGCAGCTCTGGACAGGGGAATGAAAAACTGTTTTTT
>-|TRBJ1-1|few|TRBV19
CASGPGAETEAFF
TGTGCCAGTGGCCCGGGAGCGGAGACTGAAGCTTTCTTT
>-|TRBJ2-7|-|TRBV11-1
CASSTGFSYEQYF
TGTGCCAGCAGCACCGGGTTCTCCTACGAGCAGTACTTC